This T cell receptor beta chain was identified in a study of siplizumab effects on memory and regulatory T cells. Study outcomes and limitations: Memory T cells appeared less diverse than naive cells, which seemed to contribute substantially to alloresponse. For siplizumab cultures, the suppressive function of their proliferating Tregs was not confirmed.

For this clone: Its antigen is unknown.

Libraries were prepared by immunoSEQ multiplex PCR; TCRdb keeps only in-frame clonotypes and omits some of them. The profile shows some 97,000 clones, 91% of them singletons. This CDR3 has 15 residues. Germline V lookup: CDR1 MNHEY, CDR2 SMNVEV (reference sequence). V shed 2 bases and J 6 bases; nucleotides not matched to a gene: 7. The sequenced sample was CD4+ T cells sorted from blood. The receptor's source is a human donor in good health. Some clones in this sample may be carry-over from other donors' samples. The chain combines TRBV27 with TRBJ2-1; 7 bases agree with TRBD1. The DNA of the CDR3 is TGTGCCAGCAGTTTAATTGGGAACAGGGGCAATGAGCAGTTCTTC. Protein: CASSLIGNRGNEQFF.